This T cell receptor beta chain was obtained from a study of T cell changes during pregnancy in multiple sclerosis. This clone was recorded only once. Sequencing used immunoSEQ multiplex PCR; TCRdb keeps in-frame clones, though not all of them. Among about 110,000 clones listed, around 90% were seen once. Sequenced here: peripheral blood, sampled in the third trimester of pregnancy. This clonotype was sampled from a female donor with multiple sclerosis, enrolled in a pregnancy study.

CDR3: CASSLYSRGPGNEQFF. The CDR3 nucleotides are TGTGCCAGCAGCTTGTACAGTAGAGGACCGGGGAATGAGCAGTTCTTC. The rearrangement joins TRBV7-2 to TRBJ2-1; D perhaps matches TRBD2 (5 bases). The CDR3 is 16 amino acids. Germline-derived CDR1 and CDR2 are SGHTA and FQGNSA. The V gene lost 3 bases and the J gene lost 7 bases, with 19 bases spanning the gap.